This T cell receptor beta chain was identified during a study of T cell responses to AZD1222 COVID-19 vaccine. Whole-study findings and limits: It should be noted that donors were predominantly white British and more often female, and clonal diversity was possibly underestimated. Only a handful of people who got AZD1222 tested seropositive at baseline. Repertoires were obtained solely post-peak T cell response.

The CDR3 contains 13 residues. In germline, CDR1 is SGHRS, CDR2 YFSETQ. Trimming removed 0 bases at V and 5 bases at J, with 6 bases between. Assay used: immunoSEQ multiplex PCR; TCRdb lists only in-frame clones, some missing. The repertoire holds approximately 120,000 clones, with 80% to 90% as singletons. With regard to this clone: Its antigen is not identified.

The clonotype originates from an adult in good health. This sequence joins TRBV5-1 and TRBJ2-1; D is undetermined. The sequencing here drew on peripheral blood, taken on day 0 of AZD1222 vaccination. The CDR3 here is CASSLGWNNEQFF. DNA of the CDR3: TGCGCCAGCAGCTTGGGGTGGAACAATGAGCAGTTCTTC.